The 3 T cell receptor beta chains below were found in one sample sequenced in a study of T cell responses to AZD1222 COVID-19 vaccine (dated by TCRdb to the early 2020s). The library was produced with the immunoSEQ multiplex PCR assay. Here the immuneACCESS table is served through TCRdb, limited to in-frame sequences with V and J called. Missing clones are a known gap in these copies; in checked studies unresolved V genes cover under half, and the rest lacks a known reason. Present in this sample are some 150,000 clones, approximately 90% of which were seen just once. The ten biggest clones cover more than 13% of the sample. The time point label for this specimen denotes: baseline before first vaccination. The sample was peripheral blood, taken on day 0 of AZD1222 vaccination. The receptors shown here come from an adult in good health.

The DNA of the CDR3 is TGTGCCAGCAGTTCTGGTACTCTTGGCTACACCTTC. Protein product: CASSSGTLGYTF. The chain has TRBV28 and TRBJ1-2; D is uncertain. This CDR3 comprises 12 residues. From germline, CDR1 is MDHEN and CDR2 SYDVKM. V lost 4 bases and J 7 bases, leaving 10 bases between the germline ends.

The rearrangement joins TRBV7-2 to TRBJ1-2; a possible D gene is TRBD1 (5 bases). This CDR3 contains 12 residues. Germline V gene sequence: CDR1 SGHTA, CDR2 FQGNSA. The V gene lost 2 bases and the J gene lost 6 bases, with 7 bases spanning the gap. CDR3 loop: CASSLWGDGYTF. CDR3 in DNA: TGTGCCAGCAGCTTATGGGGGGATGGCTACACCTTC.

With regard to this clone: Other DNA sequences within the sample encode an identical CDR3. This sequence joins TRBV2 and TRBJ1-1, with a possible D match to TRBD1 (6 bases). Trimming removed 5 bases at V and 2 bases at J, with 9 bases between. Germline CDR1 and CDR2: SNHLY and FYNNEI. The CDR3 extends over 13 amino acids. The CDR3 sequence is CASSSQGNTEAFF. CDR3 DNA sequence: TGTGCCAGCAGTTCACAGGGTAACACTGAAGCTTTCTTT.